This T cell receptor beta chain was identified during a study of long-term antiretroviral therapy in people with HIV. The authors ran the immunoSEQ assay, v3.0, at survey level. The protocol was immunoSEQ multiplex PCR, while the TCRdb copy is restricted to in-frame clones and leaves out a portion. The sample consists of tens of thousands of clones, more than 75% of them appearing once. This sequence originates from a man aged 55 to 70 with HIV. The sample consisted of unsorted PBMCs, taken 2.3 years after starting antiretroviral therapy.

CDR3 protein: CASSPRVATYEQYF. CDR3 bases: TGTGCCAGCAGCCCCCGGGTCGCGACCTACGAGCAGTACTTC. The rearrangement links TRBV14 to TRBJ2-7; D unclear. Germline V gene lookup returns CDR1 SGHDN and CDR2 FVKESK. Trimming removed 4 bases from V and 2 bases from J, with 12 bases in between. This CDR3 contains 14 residues.